What follows describes a single T cell receptor beta chain. Under the authors' procedure: From reference gene primer amplification, estimates of nucleated cell counts were derived. Generated by immunoSEQ multiplex PCR, the TCRdb table keeps only in-frame clones and is missing some. V and J calls and clone size follow that table, whereas D and trimming were derived from the DNA. The sample consists of almost 250,000 clones, 86% of them appearing once. The sample is drawn from a study of blood T cell repertoires in COVID-19. Study at large: COVID-19 samples from acute and convalescent phases originated in the United States, Italy and Spain. PBMCs, B-cell-depleted T cells, or T cells provided the cDNA or gDNA that made up the material.

In germline, CDR1 is MNHEY, CDR2 SMNVEV (reference sequence). Trimming left V 3 bases short and J 2 bases short, with 16 bases between. The CDR3 is 16 amino acids. The chain joins TRBV27 to TRBJ1-2, with D maybe TRBD1 (5 bases). Sequencing used peripheral blood. The source is an older woman who had recovered from COVID-19. CDR3 residues: CASSLLGLKSNYGYTF. For the CDR3, the DNA is TGTGCCAGCAGTTTGCTGGGACTCAAGTCGAACTATGGCTACACCTTC.